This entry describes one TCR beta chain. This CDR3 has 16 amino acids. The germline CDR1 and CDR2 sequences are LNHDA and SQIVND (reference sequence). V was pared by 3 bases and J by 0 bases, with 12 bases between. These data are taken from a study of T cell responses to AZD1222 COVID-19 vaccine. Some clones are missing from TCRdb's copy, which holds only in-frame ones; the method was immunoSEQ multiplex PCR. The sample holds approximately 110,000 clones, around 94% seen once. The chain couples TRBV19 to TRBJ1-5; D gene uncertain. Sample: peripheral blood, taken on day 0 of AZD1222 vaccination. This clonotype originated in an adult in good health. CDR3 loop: CASSISAYLSNQPQHF. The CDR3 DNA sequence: TGTGCCAGTAGTATTTCGGCCTATCTTAGCAATCAGCCCCAGCATTTT.